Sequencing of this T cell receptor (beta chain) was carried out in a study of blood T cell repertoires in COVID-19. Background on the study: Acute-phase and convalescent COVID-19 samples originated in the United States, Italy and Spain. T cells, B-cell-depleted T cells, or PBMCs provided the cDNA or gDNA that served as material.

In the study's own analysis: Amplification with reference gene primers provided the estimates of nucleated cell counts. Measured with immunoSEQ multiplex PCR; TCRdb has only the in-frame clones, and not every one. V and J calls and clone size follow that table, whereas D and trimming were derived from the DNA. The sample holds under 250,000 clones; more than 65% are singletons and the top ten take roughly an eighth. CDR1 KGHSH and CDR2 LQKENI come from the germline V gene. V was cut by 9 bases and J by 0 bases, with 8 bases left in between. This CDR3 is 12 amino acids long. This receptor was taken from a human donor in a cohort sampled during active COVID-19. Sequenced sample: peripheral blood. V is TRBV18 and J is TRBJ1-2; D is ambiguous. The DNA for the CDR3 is TGTGCCAGTTTCGACTCTAACTATGGCTACACCTTC. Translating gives CASFDSNYGYTF.